This T cell receptor beta chain was observed in a study of early T cells in non-severe SARS-CoV-2 infection. The overall study: Unpaired chains resulted from sequencing bulk RNA of unsorted whole blood. General observations from the study: VDJdb-based matching was biased toward anti-spike CD8 responses and missed private and CD4 specificities.

This CDR3 contains 14 residues. Looked up from germline, CDR1 is MNHNY and CDR2 is SVGAGI (reference sequence). Trimming cost V 5 bases and J 7 bases; bases outside gene matches: 11. Unique molecular identifiers were affixed to single, distinct cDNA molecules. TCRdb itself ran the 5' RACE reads through MiXCR, one entry per CDR3 protein. The repertoire has about 68,000 distinct CDR3 sequences, 10% to 15% of them found once; the top ten carry about 1.7%. Regarding this clonotype: What it binds is unknown.

The sample comprised whole blood. This clonotype was obtained from an adult who was a healthcare worker with PCR-confirmed SARS-CoV-2 infection or an uninfected control (not recorded which). This rearrangement joins TRBV6-6 to TRBJ2-7; 7 bases are a match to TRBD2. In DNA, the CDR3 is TGTGCCAGCAGTAACGCCCCGGGGAGGGTGGAGCAGTACTTC. Translated: CASSNAPGRVEQYF.